This T cell receptor beta chain was retrieved from a study of blood T cells in healthy people across ages. Study-wide points: Relative to aged donors, long-lived donors carried more naive CD4+ cells and displayed higher diversity. Age showed a roughly linear inverse relationship with TCR beta diversity per million T cells.

This CDR3 has 14 residues. V lost 2 bases and J lost 2; bases outside the gene matches: 2. Germline V gene sequence: CDR1 SGDLS, CDR2 YYNGEE. Using a J-beta primer mix together with a sample-barcoded 5' primer, a second PCR was run for 7 to 11 cycles. TCRdb re-called the 5' RACE reads with MiXCR, one entry per CDR3 protein. The sample lists over a million distinct CDR3 sequences; 20% to 25% were seen once. This clonotype occurred a few times. The antigen is not known. These data were likewise used in another study, on T cells of mothers and their children.

The sequence derives from a girl aged 2-10 years in good health. The source material was blood. The chain recombines TRBV9 with TRBJ2-5, with TRBD1 identical over 8 bases. CDR3 nucleotides: TGTGCCAGCAGCGTGGACAGGGAACAAGAGACCCAGTACTTC. This translates into CASSVDREQETQYF.